The text below deals with one T cell receptor beta chain. What this receptor recognizes is not known. No much larger clone exists at a distance of one base, and base qualities are not known. This sample was taken from a study of regulatory T cells in long-lasting Graves disease (TCRdb year 2021). Some background on the complete study: To count as having persistent Graves' disease, a patient had to have received antithyroid drug treatment for over 5 years with TSH receptor autoantibodies remaining persistently positive. The study was conducted in China and was registered as a clinical trial. In the clinical cohort, patients with persistent Graves' disease had used antithyroid drugs for an average of about 10 years. Peripheral blood TCR sequencing and RNA sequencing compared persistent Graves' disease patients with newly diagnosed Graves' disease patients. TCR sequencing covered roughly 13 persistent and around 20 newly diagnosed Graves' disease patients, some 33 samples in total. Overall study results and their limits: Only the TCR beta chain was sequenced and analyzed. TRBV28, TRBJ1-2 and TRBJ2-5 were preferentially used in persistent disease, while TRBV20-1 and TRBJ2-1 were favored in newly diagnosed disease. Because the primary lesion, thyroid tissue, could not be accessed, the study looked at peripheral blood alone. Persistent Graves' disease patients showed lower TCR Shannon entropy and fewer highly expanded clones than newly diagnosed patients, suggesting clonal expansion. The small sample size was acknowledged by the authors as a limitation that may reduce accuracy. A larger number of public clonotypes was shared among persistent patients (around 3,000) than among newly diagnosed patients (about 990).

The time point label corresponds to: persistent/refractory GD, antithyroid drugs over 5 years with positive TRAb. For both TCR sequencing and RNA sequencing, RNA was extracted from PBMCs using TRIzol. The diagnosis of Graves' disease followed American Thyroid Association guidelines. Patients for the study were recruited at an endocrinology department in Xi'an, China. Each patient gave about 10 milliliters of peripheral blood, collected in an EDTA anticoagulant tube. Ficoll Paque Plus density gradient separation was used to isolate PBMCs, and no further T cell sorting was performed. RNA quality was checked with an Agilent 2100 Bioanalyzer and agarose gel, and concentration with a NanoDrop 2000. From a lookup of the germline V gene (reference sequence), CDR1 and CDR2 are SEHNR and FQNEAQ. From the cysteine through the phenylalanine, the CDR3 covers 11 amino acids. Only the CDR3 portion is preserved as DNA: 33 bases, with reading frame beginning at the first base. Relative to germline, V is 5 bases shorter and J is 10 bases shorter, with 9 bases between their ends.

The library came from multiplex PCR. TCRdb lists the instrument as Illumina HiSeq 4000. To build TCR beta libraries, CDR3 regions were amplified by Arm-PCR using iRepertoire HTBI primers. PCR products were gel purified before sequencing. Per the authors' processing: A total of some 60 TRBV and some 15 TRBJ segments were identified across samples and were used for gene usage analysis of CDR3 amino acid clonotypes. COPE and FqMerger were used to merge the filtered high-quality paired reads into contigs. BLAST was used to align contigs to IMGT TRBV, TRBD and TRBJ reference genes, and CDR3 was defined according to IMGT. Any clonotype with a frequency above 0.1% was classified as a highly expanded clone. Repertoire diversity was measured by Shannon entropy, and V-J evenness by the Gini coefficient. Public clonotypes were defined as clonotypes shared by more than one individual. In TCRdb, the public reads were trimmed at Q25 with fastp and aligned with MiXCR, with productive beta chains retained. A single entry per CDR3 protein holds the most common genes and DNA from its merged rows. TCRdb, not the authors, supplied the V and J calls. For this sample the table gives about 470,000 distinct CDR3 sequences, of which less than 25% were detected only once. The ten top clones hold 6.5% to 8% of the sample.

Material: peripheral blood mononuclear cells (PBMCs), obtained when the disease was refractory, from a patient treated with antithyroid drugs. The TCR sequence derives from a female donor with Graves disease. The V gene is TRBV7-9 and the J gene is TRBJ2-1; no D gene is confidently identified. The DNA is as follows: TGTGCCAGCAGCCCCCCGTTGGAGCAGTTCTTC. Its translation reads: CASSPPLEQFF.